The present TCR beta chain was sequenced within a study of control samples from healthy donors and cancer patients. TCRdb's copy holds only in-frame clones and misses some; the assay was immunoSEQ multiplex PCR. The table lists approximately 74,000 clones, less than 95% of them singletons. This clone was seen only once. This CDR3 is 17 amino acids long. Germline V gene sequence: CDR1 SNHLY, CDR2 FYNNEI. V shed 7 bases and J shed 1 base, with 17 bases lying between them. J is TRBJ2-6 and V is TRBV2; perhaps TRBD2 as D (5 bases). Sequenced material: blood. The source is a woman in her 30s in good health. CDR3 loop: CASKRRQGDSGANVLTF. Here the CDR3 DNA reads TGTGCCAGCAAGAGGAGGCAAGGAGATTCTGGGGCCAACGTCCTGACTTTC.